This TCR beta chain was sequenced for a study of human T cells and chemical hapten exposure. Time point denoted: patch test 2, 6 weeks after DPC sensitization. The treatment was: therapeutic diphenylcyclopropenone sensitization with weekly scalp DPC. TCRdb reprocessed the RACE reads with MiXCR, giving one entry per CDR3 protein. The repertoire holds about 55,000 distinct CDR3 sequences, with over 9.5% as singletons. This CDR3 is built from 13 residues. V was pared by 6 bases and J by 7 bases, with 4 bases of the junction left unmatched. Germline V CDR1 and CDR2: SNHLY, FYNNEI. The receptor was derived from a woman in her forties or fifties with alopecia areata. Some clones in this sample may be carry-over from other donors' samples. The chain employs TRBV2 and TRBJ2-1, with TRBD1 matching 9 bases. Sequences were derived from whole blood, sampled in connection with sensitization to the hapten diphenylcyclopropenone (DPC). Here the CDR3 reads CASRQGTGNEQFF. For the CDR3, the DNA is TGTGCCAGCAGGCAAGGGACAGGGAATGAGCAGTTCTTC.